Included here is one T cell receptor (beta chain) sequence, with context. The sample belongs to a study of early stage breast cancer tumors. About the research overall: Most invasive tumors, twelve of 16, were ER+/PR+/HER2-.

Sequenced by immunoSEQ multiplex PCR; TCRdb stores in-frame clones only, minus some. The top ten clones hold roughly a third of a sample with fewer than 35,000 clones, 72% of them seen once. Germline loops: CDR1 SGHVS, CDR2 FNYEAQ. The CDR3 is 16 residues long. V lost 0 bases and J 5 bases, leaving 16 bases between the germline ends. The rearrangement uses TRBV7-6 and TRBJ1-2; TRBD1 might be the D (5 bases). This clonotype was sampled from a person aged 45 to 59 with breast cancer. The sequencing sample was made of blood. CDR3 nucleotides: TGTGCCAGCAGCTTAGCGCCTTTGGGACGGCTTTATGGCTACACCTTC. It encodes CASSLAPLGRLYGYTF.